Listed below are T cell receptor beta chains from one sample, sequenced in a study of T cells in localized non-small cell lung cancer. Method: immunoSEQ multiplex PCR; TCRdb's copy keeps in-frame clones and lacks some. The profile shows thousands of clones, around a third of them singletons. Specimen: lung tumor tissue, collected before any cancer treatment. Receptors originate from a female donor at least 60 years old with stage I lung adenocarcinoma. Each CDR3 is given with its conserved first and last residue. The order of the fields is J gene, clone size, CDR3 length, D gene, V gene, CDR3 DNA, CDR3 protein. D genes are given only for firm matches. Clone size is stated in some rows and not others, as once, few, many or a class when expanded.

J: TRBJ2-1
size: medium-sized
length: 14
D: -
V: TRBV11-3
DNA: TGTGCCAGCAGCTTGGTGGATAGAGCGGATGAGCAGTTCTTC
CDR3: CASSLVDRADEQFF

J: TRBJ1-6
size: few
length: 14
D: TRBD1
V: TRBV19
DNA: TGTGCCAGTAGTATTAGGGACAGGGGTTCACCCCTCCACTTT
CDR3: CASSIRDRGSPLHF

J: TRBJ2-6
size: few
length: 17
D: TRBD1
V: TRBV10-3
DNA: TGTGCCATTCGACCGGGACAGTACCAACTCTGGGCCAACGTCCTGACTTTC
CDR3: CAIRPGQYQLWANVLTF

J: TRBJ2-4
size: few
length: 16
D: TRBD2
V: TRBV11-3
DNA: TGTGCCAGCAGCTTGACCAGCGGGAGCCCCGGAGACATTCAGTACTTC
CDR3: CASSLTSGSPGDIQYF

J: TRBJ2-7
size: -
length: 16
D: -
V: TRBV5-1
DNA: TGCGCCAGCAGCCGGAGCGTAGGGGGATACATGGACGAGCAGTACTTC
CDR3: CASSRSVGGYMDEQYF

J: TRBJ1-6
size: few
length: 15
D: -
V: TRBV18
DNA: TGTGCCAGCTCACCACCTCAGGGGAGCAATTCACCCCTCCACTTT
CDR3: CASSPPQGSNSPLHF

J: TRBJ1-4
size: -
length: 15
D: -
V: TRBV6-8
DNA: TGTGCCAGCAGACTATCAGGACCAACTAATGAAAAACTGTTTTTT
CDR3: CASRLSGPTNEKLFF

J: TRBJ2-5
size: -
length: 12
D: -
V: TRBV30
DNA: TGTGCCTGGAGTGGACAGAAAGAGACCCAGTACTTC
CDR3: CAWSGQKETQYF

J: TRBJ2-7
size: few
length: 13
D: -
V: TRBV28
DNA: TGTGCCAGCAGTTTACAAGGCCAAAACGAGCAGTACTTC
CDR3: CASSLQGQNEQYF

J: TRBJ1-2
size: medium-sized
length: 15
D: -
V: TRBV9
DNA: TGTGCCAGCAGCCGCTCCAACAGGGACCTCTATGGCTACACCTTC
CDR3: CASSRSNRDLYGYTF